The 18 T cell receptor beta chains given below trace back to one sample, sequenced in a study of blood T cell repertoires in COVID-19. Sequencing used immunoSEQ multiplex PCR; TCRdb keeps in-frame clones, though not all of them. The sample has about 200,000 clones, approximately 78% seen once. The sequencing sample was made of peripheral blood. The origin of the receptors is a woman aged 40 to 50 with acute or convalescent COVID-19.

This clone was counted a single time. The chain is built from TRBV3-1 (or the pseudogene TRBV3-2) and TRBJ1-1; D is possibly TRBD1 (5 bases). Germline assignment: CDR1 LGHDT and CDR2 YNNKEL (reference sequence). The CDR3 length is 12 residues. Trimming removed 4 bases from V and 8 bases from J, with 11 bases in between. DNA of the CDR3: TGTGCCAGCAGCCGCACTGGGGCCGAAGCTTTCTTT. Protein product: CASSRTGAEAFF.

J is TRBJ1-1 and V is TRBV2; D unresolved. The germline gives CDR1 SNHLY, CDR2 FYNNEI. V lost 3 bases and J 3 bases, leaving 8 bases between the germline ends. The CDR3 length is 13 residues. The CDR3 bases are TGTGCCAGCAGTGAGCGGGAACACACTGAAGCTTTCTTT. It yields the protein CASSEREHTEAFF.

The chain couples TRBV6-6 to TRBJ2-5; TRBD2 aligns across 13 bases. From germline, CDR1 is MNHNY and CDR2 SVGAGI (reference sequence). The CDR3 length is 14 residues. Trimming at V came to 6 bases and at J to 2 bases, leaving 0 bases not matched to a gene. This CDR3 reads CASRGLAGQETQYF. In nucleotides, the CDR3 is TGTGCCAGCAGGGGACTAGCGGGACAAGAGACCCAGTACTTC.

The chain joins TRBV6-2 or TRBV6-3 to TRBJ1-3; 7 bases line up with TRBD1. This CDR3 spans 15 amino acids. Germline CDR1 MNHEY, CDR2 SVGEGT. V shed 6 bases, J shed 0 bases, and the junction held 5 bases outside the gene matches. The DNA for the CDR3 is TGTGCCAGCAGCATGACAGGGAACTCTGGAAACACCATATATTTT. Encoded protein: CASSMTGNSGNTIYF.

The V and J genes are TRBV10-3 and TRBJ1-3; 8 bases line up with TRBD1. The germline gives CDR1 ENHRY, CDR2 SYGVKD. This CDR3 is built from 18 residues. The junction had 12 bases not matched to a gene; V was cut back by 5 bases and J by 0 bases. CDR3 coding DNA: TGTGCCATCAGTCCCATGGGACAGGCCCCGAGCTCTGGAAACACCATATATTTT. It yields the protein CAISPMGQAPSSGNTIYF.

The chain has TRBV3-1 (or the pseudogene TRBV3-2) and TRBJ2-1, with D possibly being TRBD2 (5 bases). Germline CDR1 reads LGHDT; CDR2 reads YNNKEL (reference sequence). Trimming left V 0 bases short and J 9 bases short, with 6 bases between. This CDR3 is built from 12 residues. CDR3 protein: CASSQDRGEQFF. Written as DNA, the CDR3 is TGTGCCAGCAGCCAAGATCGGGGTGAGCAGTTCTTC.

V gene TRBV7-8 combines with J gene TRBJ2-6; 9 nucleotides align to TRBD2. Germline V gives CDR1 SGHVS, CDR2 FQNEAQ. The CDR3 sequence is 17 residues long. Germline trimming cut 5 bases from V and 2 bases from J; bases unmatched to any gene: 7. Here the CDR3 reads CASSIPGLAPGANVLTF. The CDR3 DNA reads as TGTGCCAGCAGCATCCCGGGACTAGCACCTGGGGCCAACGTCCTGACTTTC.

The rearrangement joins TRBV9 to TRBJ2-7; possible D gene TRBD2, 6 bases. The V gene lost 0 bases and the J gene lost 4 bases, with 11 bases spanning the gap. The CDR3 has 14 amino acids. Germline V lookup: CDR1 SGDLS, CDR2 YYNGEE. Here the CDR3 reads CASSVGGGEYEQYF. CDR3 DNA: TGTGCCAGCAGCGTAGGGGGAGGAGAATACGAGCAGTACTTC.

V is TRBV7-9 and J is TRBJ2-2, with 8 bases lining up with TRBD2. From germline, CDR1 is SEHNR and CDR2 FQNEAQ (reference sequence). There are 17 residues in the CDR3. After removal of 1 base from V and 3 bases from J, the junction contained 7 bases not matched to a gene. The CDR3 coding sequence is TGTGCCAGCAGCTTAGGGTCGGGGGGGACCGACACCGGGGAGCTGTTTTTT. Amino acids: CASSLGSGGTDTGELFF. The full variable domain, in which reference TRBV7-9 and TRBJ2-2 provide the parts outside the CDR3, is DTGVSQNPRHKITKRGQNVTFRCDPISEHNRLYWYRQTLGQGPEFLTYFQNEAQLEKSRLLSDRFSAERPKGSFSTLEIQRTEQGDSAMYLCASSLGSGGTDTGELFFGEGSRLTVL.

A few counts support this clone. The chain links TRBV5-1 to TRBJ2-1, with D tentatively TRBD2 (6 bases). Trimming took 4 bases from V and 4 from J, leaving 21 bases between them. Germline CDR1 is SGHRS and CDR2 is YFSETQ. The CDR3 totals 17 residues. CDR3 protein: CASSTGRDSRRYNEQFF. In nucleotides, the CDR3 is TGCGCCAGCAGCACCGGACGGGACTCCCGACGGTACAATGAGCAGTTCTTC.

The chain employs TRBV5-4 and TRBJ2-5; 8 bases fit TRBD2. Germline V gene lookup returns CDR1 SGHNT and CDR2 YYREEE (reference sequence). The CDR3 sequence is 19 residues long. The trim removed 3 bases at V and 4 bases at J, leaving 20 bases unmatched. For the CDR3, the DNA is TGTGCCAGCAGCTCTTGGCGCTCGAACAGCCGGGAGGGCCGAGAGACCCAGTACTTC. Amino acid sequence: CASSSWRSNSREGRETQYF.

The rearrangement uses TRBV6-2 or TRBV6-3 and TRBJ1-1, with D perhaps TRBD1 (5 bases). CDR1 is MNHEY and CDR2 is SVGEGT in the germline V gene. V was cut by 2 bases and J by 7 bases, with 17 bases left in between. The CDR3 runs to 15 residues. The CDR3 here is CASSYPWGDYSEAFF. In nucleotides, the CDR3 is TGTGCCAGCAGTTACCCCTGGGGGGACTATAGTGAAGCTTTCTTT.

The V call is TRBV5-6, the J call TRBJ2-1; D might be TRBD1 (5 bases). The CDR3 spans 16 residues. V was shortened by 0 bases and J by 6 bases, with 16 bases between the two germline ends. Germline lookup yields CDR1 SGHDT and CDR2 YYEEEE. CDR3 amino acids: CASSLVSRVWGNEQFF. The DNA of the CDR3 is TGTGCCAGCAGCTTGGTATCCAGGGTATGGGGCAATGAGCAGTTCTTC.

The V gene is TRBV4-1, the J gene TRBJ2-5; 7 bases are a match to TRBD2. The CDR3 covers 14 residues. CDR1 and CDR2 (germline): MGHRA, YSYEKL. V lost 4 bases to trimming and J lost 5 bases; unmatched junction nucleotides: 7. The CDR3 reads CASSRKERGETQYF. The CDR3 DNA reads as TGCGCCAGCAGCCGGAAAGAGCGGGGTGAGACCCAGTACTTC.

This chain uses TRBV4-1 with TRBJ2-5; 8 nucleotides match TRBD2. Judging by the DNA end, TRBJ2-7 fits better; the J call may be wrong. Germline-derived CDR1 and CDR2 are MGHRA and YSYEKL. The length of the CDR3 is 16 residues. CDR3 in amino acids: CASSLGSGGPDPEQYF. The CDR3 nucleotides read TGCGCCAGCAGCCTCGGGTCGGGAGGGCCTGATCCCGAGCAGTACTTC.

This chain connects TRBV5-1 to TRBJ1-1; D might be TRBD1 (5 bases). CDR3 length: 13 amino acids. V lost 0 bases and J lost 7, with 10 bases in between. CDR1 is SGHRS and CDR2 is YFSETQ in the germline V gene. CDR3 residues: CASSLGPGGEAFF. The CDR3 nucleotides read TGCGCCAGCAGCTTGGGACCGGGGGGTGAAGCTTTCTTT.

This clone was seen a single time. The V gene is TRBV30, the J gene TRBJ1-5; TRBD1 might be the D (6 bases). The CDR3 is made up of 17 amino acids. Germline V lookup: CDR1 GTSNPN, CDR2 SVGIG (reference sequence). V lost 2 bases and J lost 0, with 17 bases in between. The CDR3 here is CAWSPRGGARSNQPQHF. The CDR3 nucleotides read TGTGCCTGGAGTCCCCGGGGGGGGGCCCGTAGCAATCAGCCCCAGCATTTT.

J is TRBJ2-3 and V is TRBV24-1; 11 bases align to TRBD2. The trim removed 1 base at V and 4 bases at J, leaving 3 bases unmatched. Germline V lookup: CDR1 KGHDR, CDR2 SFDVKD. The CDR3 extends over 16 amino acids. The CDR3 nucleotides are TGTGCCACCAGTGATTTTATAGCGGGAGGGGCAGATACGCAGTATTTT. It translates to CATSDFIAGGADTQYF.